This T cell receptor beta chain was sequenced in a study of T cells expressing NK-cell markers. Broader study findings: The study left the HCMV specificity of expanded NKG2C+ T cell clones unresolved. These clonotypes additionally ranked first within the CD3+CD56-NKG2C+ fraction of a few donors. Top CD8+ clonotypes included the dominant CD3+CD56+NKG2C+ clonotypes in 5 or 6 donors.

For TCR beta, cDNA was produced by 5'RACE template switching with UMIs. TCRdb reprocessed the 5' RACE reads, keeping one entry per CDR3 protein, no DNA. The listing contains roughly 300,000 distinct CDR3 sequences. A word on this clonotype: Its matching antigen is unknown.

Looked up from germline, CDR1 is SGHRS and CDR2 is YFSETQ. This CDR3 has 16 amino acids. This sequence joins TRBV5-1 and TRBJ2-2; as DNA is missing, the TRBD1 call by TCRdb cannot be tested. The sequenced sample was blood T cells: a sorted CD56 or NKG2C T cell subset, CD4+ or CD8+ T cells, or bulk PBMC T cells (not recorded which). This TCR derives from a woman between 18 and 69 years old in good health. CDR3 residues: CASRPQGVSNTGELFF.